This TCR beta chain was sequenced in a study of T cell changes during pregnancy in multiple sclerosis. Profiling relied on immunoSEQ multiplex PCR, and the TCRdb table lists in-frame clones only, not all of them. The sample lists around 51,000 clones; approximately 93% were seen once. The CDR3 consists of 14 residues. The germline CDR1 and CDR2 sequences are MNHNY and SVGAGI (reference sequence). After removal of 7 bases from V and 5 bases from J, the junction contained 8 bases not matched to a gene. The rearrangement uses TRBV6-6 and TRBJ1-5; TRBD1 matches 7 bases. The source was peripheral blood, collected in the second trimester of pregnancy. The receptor's source is a female donor with multiple sclerosis, enrolled in a pregnancy study. The CDR3 region is CASNRQGAHQPQHF. For the CDR3, the DNA is TGTGCCAGCAATAGACAGGGTGCGCATCAGCCCCAGCATTTT.